This paragraph reports one T cell receptor (beta chain). Its antigen is not identified. The CDR3 runs 16 residues. Germline CDR1 is SGHNT and CDR2 is YYREEE (reference sequence). J lost 5 bases, V lost 5 bases, and 10 bases had no gene match. Produced via immunoSEQ multiplex PCR; TCRdb's table is partial and in-frame only. The profile covers under 1,100,000 clones, with approximately 80% appearing a single time and under 0.8% taken by the ten largest. The record originates from a study of shared clonotypes between healthy human individuals. Findings and caveats of the study: In general, naive subsets displayed greater estimated richness than memory subsets did. Naive CD4 clonotypes overlapped across a few donors at roughly 4.5%. Read depth was anticipated to influence clonotype sharing among donors.

The chain employs TRBV5-4 and TRBJ2-2; 9 bases line up with TRBD1. The sequencing sample was made of memory CD4+ T cells from PBMCs. Subset in this sample: CD45RA-negative fraction. The TCR comes from a man between 18 and 29 years old in good health. Some clones in this sample may be carry-over from other donors' samples. DNA of the CDR3: TGTGCCAGCAGAGATGGGGGGACAGGGATGACCGGGGAGCTGTTTTTT. Translated: CASRDGGTGMTGELFF.